Listed here are 12 T cell receptor beta chains from one sample, sequenced in a study of blood T cell repertoires in COVID-19. Profiled with immunoSEQ multiplex PCR; TCRdb holds only in-frame clones, not every one. Of roughly 140,000 clones in the sample, roughly 80% were seen once. The sequencing sample was made of peripheral blood. Receptors were obtained from a human donor with acute or convalescent COVID-19. The donor label of this sample is uncertain.

The chain employs TRBV5-1 and TRBJ1-1, with D perhaps TRBD1 (6 bases). Germline V gives CDR1 SGHRS, CDR2 YFSETQ. The CDR3 consists of 14 residues. Trimming cost V 3 bases and J 2 bases, with 11 bases left between them. The CDR3, as DNA: TGCGCCAGCAGCTCTACCAGGGGTAACACTGAAGCTTTCTTT. This sequence encodes CASSSTRGNTEAFF.

The chain recombines TRBV6-6 with TRBJ1-5; D is ambiguous. The CDR3 spans 18 residues. Deletions cut 5 bases from V and 3 bases from J, with 23 bases between. Germline CDR1 is MNHNY and CDR2 is SVGAGI (reference sequence). The CDR3, as DNA: TGTGCCAGCAGTCTCAATCCCGGAGGTGGGGTTGTCAATCAGCCCCAGCATTTT. Its protein product is CASSLNPGGGVVNQPQHF.

The rearrangement links TRBV15 to TRBJ2-7; D uncertain. The CDR3 covers 14 residues. Trimming removed 7 bases at V and 0 bases at J, with 13 bases between. Germline V gene sequence: CDR1 LNHNV, CDR2 YYDKDF (reference sequence). In DNA form, the CDR3 reads TGTGCCACCACTGTTGAGAGAGGCTCCTACGAGCAGTACGTC. Its translation is CATTVERGSYEQYV.

This clone appeared a single time. The gene calls are TRBV5-4 and TRBJ2-3; TRBD1 matches at 9 bases. The CDR3 consists of 15 residues. CDR1 is SGHNT and CDR2 is YYREEE in the germline V gene (reference sequence). V lost 1 base, J lost 4 bases, and 4 bases stayed unmatched. CDR3 DNA sequence: TGTGCCAGCAGCTTGAGGACAGGGGTGGCAGATACGCAGTATTTT. It encodes CASSLRTGVADTQYF. Full variable domain (remainder filled in from reference TRBV5-4 and TRBJ2-3): ETGVTQSPTHLIKTRGQQVTLRCSSQSGHNTVSWYQQALGQGPQFIFQYYREEENGRGNFPPRFSGLQFPNYSSELNVNALELDDSALYLCASSLRTGVADTQYFGPGTRLTVL.

The chain links TRBV28 to TRBJ1-2, with 7 bases identical to TRBD1. Trimming at V came to 5 bases and at J to 3 bases, leaving 6 bases not matched to a gene. The CDR3 is 14 amino acids. The V gene's germline CDR1 is MDHEN and CDR2 SYDVKM. CDR3 nucleotides: TGTGCCAGCAGTACACACAGGGGTTACTATGGCTACACCTTC. The encoded protein is CASSTHRGYYGYTF.

The CDR3 nucleotides read TGTGCCAGCAGCTTAGAACAGGGGTACTATGGCTACACCTTC. Translating it yields CASSLEQGYYGYTF. This chain connects TRBV11-1 to TRBJ1-2; 7 nucleotides line up with TRBD1. Germline trimming cut 1 base from V and 3 bases from J; bases unmatched to any gene: 2. CDR1 is SGHAT, CDR2 FQDESV, per germline (reference sequence). The CDR3 is 14 amino acids.

The rearrangement links TRBV25-1 to TRBJ2-5, with D perhaps matching TRBD2 (6 bases). V was trimmed by 4 bases and J by 5 bases, leaving 17 bases between them. Germline CDR1 MGHDK, CDR2 SYGVNS. The CDR3 sequence is 15 residues long. The CDR3: CASSGGVRGLETQYF. The CDR3 region has the DNA TGTGCCAGCAGTGGAGGGGTACGGGGGTTGGAGACCCAGTACTTC.

The rearrangement joins TRBV14 to TRBJ1-1, with TRBD1 matching 7 bases. The CDR3 contains 14 residues. Per germline, CDR1 SGHDN and CDR2 FVKESK. J lost 1 base, V lost 1 base, and 0 bases had no gene match. CDR3 DNA: TGTGCCAGCAGCCAAGGGACAGGGAACACTGAAGCTTTCTTT. It encodes CASSQGTGNTEAFF.

The rearrangement links TRBV7-2 to TRBJ1-1, with D possibly matching TRBD1 (6 bases). CDR3 length: 15 residues. From germline, CDR1 is SGHTA and CDR2 FQGNSA. The germline V and J ends were trimmed by 5 bases and 8 bases, with 21 bases remaining between them. This CDR3 is CASSLTGGSLSEAFF. DNA of the CDR3: TGTGCCAGCAGCCTAACGGGGGGCTCGTTATCGGAAGCTTTCTTT.

The chain combines TRBV5-5 with TRBJ2-6; no definite D call. The CDR3 has 17 residues. Germline values: CDR1 SGHKS, CDR2 YYEKEE (reference sequence). Trimming took off 6 bases at V and 0 bases at J, with 16 bases between the two ends. The CDR3 protein is CASTPHPLISGANVLTF. The CDR3 DNA follows: TGTGCCAGCACTCCCCATCCCCTAATCTCTGGGGCCAACGTCCTGACTTTC.

The chain carries TRBV24-1 and TRBJ1-4; 8 bases agree with TRBD1. In germline, CDR1 is KGHDR, CDR2 SFDVKD. The V gene end was trimmed by 1 base and the J gene end by 3 bases; junction bases not matched to a gene: 9. The CDR3 contains 18 residues. In DNA, the CDR3 is TGTGCCACCAGTGATTTTCCGGGACAGGAGGGATCTAATGAAAAACTGTTTTTT. Translation: CATSDFPGQEGSNEKLFF.

The count of this clone is one. The chain links TRBV18 to TRBJ1-2; the D is unclear. This CDR3 region has 13 residues. Germline V gene sequence: CDR1 KGHSH, CDR2 LQKENI. Trimming took 5 bases from V and 6 from J, leaving 13 bases between them. The chain's CDR3 is CASSSGSPNGYTF. The DNA for the CDR3 is TGTGCCAGCTCATCCGGGAGTCCTAATGGCTACACCTTC. The variable domain in full, completed from reference TRBV18 and TRBJ1-2, reads NAGVMQNPRHLVRRRGQEARLRCSPMKGHSHVYWYRQLPEEGLKFMVYLQKENIIDESGMPKERFSAEFPKEGPSILRIQQVVRGDSAAYFCASSSGSPNGYTFGSGTRLTVV.